Listed here are 14 T cell receptor beta chains from one sample, sequenced in a study of regulatory T cells in long-lasting Graves disease. Time point denoted: newly diagnosed GD, antithyroid drugs for less than 3 months. PBMC-derived RNA was used for the TCR library. Construction of TCR beta libraries relied on iRepertoire HTBI primers and on Arm-PCR targeting CDR3 regions. TCRdb itself ran the multiplex PCR reads through MiXCR, one entry per CDR3 protein. The data show about 320,000 distinct CDR3 sequences, approximately 20% seen once. The specimen was peripheral blood mononuclear cells (PBMCs), collected at new diagnosis, from a patient treated with antithyroid drugs. The receptors originated from a female donor with Graves disease.

This clonotype has a count of ten or more. The V call is TRBV2, the J call TRBJ2-2, with D maybe TRBD2 (5 bases). Deletions cut 3 bases from V and 5 bases from J, with 7 bases between. The CDR3 totals 13 residues. CDR1 SNHLY and CDR2 FYNNEI come from the germline V gene. The CDR3 reads CASSDRGTGELFF. The CDR3 DNA reads as TGTGCCAGCAGTGATCGGGGAACCGGGGAGCTGTTTTTT. The full variable domain, completed using reference TRBV2 and TRBJ2-2, is EPEVTQTPSHQVTQMGQEVILRCVPISNHLYFYWYRQILGQKVEFLVSFYNNEISEKSEIFDDQFSVERPDGSNFTLKIRSTKLEDSAMYFCASSDRGTGELFFGEGSRLTVL.

Points on this clonotype: This sequence is one base from a far larger clone and is likely a read error. The chain employs TRBV2 and TRBJ2-1; D perhaps matches TRBD2 (5 bases). Germline CDR1 SNHLY, CDR2 FYNNEI. Between the trimmed V and J ends, which lost 6 bases and 10 bases, there was a span of 16 bases. The CDR3 length is 13 residues. CDR3 amino acids: CASSALGLYEQFF. CDR3 nucleotides: TGTGCCAGCAGCGCACTAGGGCTCTACGAGCAGTTCTTC. Full variable domain (outside the CDR3, taken from reference TRBV2 and TRBJ2-1): EPEVTQTPSHQVTQMGQEVILRCVPISNHLYFYWYRQILGQKVEFLVSFYNNEISEKSEIFDDQFSVERPDGSNFTLKIRSTKLEDSAMYFCASSALGLYEQFFGPGTRLTVL.

This clonotype appeared many times. The chain is built from TRBV10-3 and TRBJ1-6, with unresolved D. This CDR3 spans 14 amino acids. From germline, CDR1 is ENHRY and CDR2 SYGVKD. Trimming left V 3 bases short and J 5 bases short, with 8 bases between. CDR3 region: CAISDRDNNSPLHF. DNA of the CDR3: TGTGCCATCAGTGACCGGGATAATAATTCACCCCTCCACTTT.

The genes are TRBV27 and TRBJ2-1; D might be TRBD2 (5 bases). Germline CDR1 is MNHEY and CDR2 is SMNVEV (reference sequence). The CDR3 is 14 residues long. Trimming stripped 6 bases from V and 9 bases from J, with 18 bases between. CDR3 residues: CASSSWDVRGEQFF. DNA of the CDR3: TGTGCCAGCAGCTCATGGGATGTTCGGGGTGAGCAGTTCTTC.

Turning to this clonotype: A junction end diverges from the germline sequence, so it may reflect a read error. In nucleotides, the CDR3 is TGCGCCAGCAGCTTGGACGCCACCTGGGAGCTGTTTTTT. The encoded protein is CASSLDATWELFF. This sequence joins TRBV5-1 and TRBJ2-2; D remains ambiguous. CDR3 length: 13 residues. Per germline, CDR1 SGHRS and CDR2 YFSETQ.

In this sample, this clonotype turned up a few times. This sequence joins TRBV7-8 and TRBJ2-7, with a possible D match to TRBD1 (6 bases). The CDR3 has 16 amino acids. CDR1 SGHVS and CDR2 FQNEAQ come from the germline V gene. Trimming removed 0 bases from V and 5 bases from J, with 17 bases in between. The CDR3: CASSLAASTGCDEQYF. The CDR3 region has the DNA TGTGCCAGCAGCTTAGCCGCTTCGACAGGCTGCGACGAGCAGTACTTC.

This clonotype has only a few counts. A read error may account for a junction end that differs from germline. The chain employs TRBV27 and TRBJ2-2; tentative D call: TRBD2 (5 bases). This CDR3 has 15 amino acids. The germline V gene encodes CDR1 MNHEY and CDR2 SMNVEV (reference sequence). The CDR3 DNA follows: TGTGCCAGCAGAAGAGGGTTCGCGAACACCGGGGAGCTGCTTTTT. It is translated as CASRRGFANTGELLF.

The CDR3 DNA reads as TGTGCCAGCAGACCGTCGGGGGGACACCTTAATGAGCAGTTCTTC. The encoded protein is CASRPSGGHLNEQFF. The gene calls are TRBV7-2 and TRBJ2-1; tentatively, D is TRBD2 (7 bases). The CDR3 is made up of 15 amino acids. The V end was cut by 6 bases, the J end by 7 bases, with 19 bases between. CDR1 and CDR2 from the germline V gene are SGHTA and FQGNSA.

Points on this clonotype: This likely comes from a read error, as the CDR3 has no conserved phenylalanine or tryptophan at its end. The chain is built from TRBV4-1 and TRBJ1-4; D not certain. Germline CDR1 MGHRA, CDR2 YSYEKL. The ends were cut back, 0 bases at V and 8 bases at J, with 13 bases in the middle. This CDR3 spans 15 amino acids. The DNA for the CDR3 is TGCGCCAGCAGCCAAGAGTGGGGAGGAGGAGAAAAACTGTTTTTA. Amino acid sequence: CASSQEWGGGEKLFL.

This clonotype was seen only a few times. V usage is TRBV9 and J usage is TRBJ2-7; D ambiguous. The CDR3 is 14 amino acids. Germline loops: CDR1 SGDLS, CDR2 YYNGEE. V lost 2 bases, J lost 5 bases, and 14 bases lay in between. CDR3 nucleotide sequence: TGTGCCAGCAGCGTGTCTCCCTCGAGTCACGAGCAGTACTTC. Its translation is CASSVSPSSHEQYF.

This clonotype was counted many times. The chain employs TRBV30 and TRBJ2-7; TRBD1 matches 7 bases. Germline-derived CDR1 and CDR2 are GTSNPN and SVGIG (reference sequence). The length of the CDR3 is 13 residues. The trim removed 2 bases at V and 3 bases at J, leaving 4 bases unmatched. The CDR3 loop is CAWSLGQSYEQYF. The CDR3 DNA is TGTGCCTGGAGTCTGGGACAGAGCTACGAGCAGTACTTC.

For this clonotype: A far more abundant clone sits one base away, making this likely a read error. V gene TRBV12-3 or TRBV12-4 combines with J gene TRBJ2-7, with D maybe TRBD1 (5 bases). V shed 11 bases and J shed 4 bases, with 24 bases lying between them. There are 15 residues in the CDR3. CDR3: CAALALGPGGYEQYF. As DNA, the CDR3 is TGTGCCGCCCTCGCCCTGGGGCCGGGCGGATACGAGCAGTACTTC.

This clonotype was counted at least ten times. This sequence joins TRBV20-1 and TRBJ2-7, with a possible D match to TRBD2 (5 bases). Between the trimmed V and J ends, which lost 1 base and 7 bases, there was a span of 14 bases. Per the germline V gene, CDR1 is DFQATT and CDR2 is SNEGSKA (reference sequence). The CDR3 has 13 amino acids. The chain's CDR3 is CSARGGLVIEQYF. CDR3 in DNA: TGCAGTGCTAGAGGAGGACTGGTTATAGAGCAGTACTTC.

This chain connects TRBV28 to TRBJ1-2; 10 bases fit TRBD1. CDR3 size: 16 residues. CDR1 MDHEN and CDR2 SYDVKM come from the germline V gene. After removal of 5 bases from V and 4 bases from J, the junction contained 10 bases not matched to a gene. This CDR3 is CASSPIRTGGSYGYTF. The CDR3 DNA reads TGTGCCAGCAGTCCTATCAGGACAGGGGGTTCCTATGGCTACACCTTC.